This record covers a single T cell receptor (beta chain). The antigen remains undetermined. What was sequenced were expressed TCRB transcripts, since all of the isolated RNA had been reverse transcribed. Measured with immunoSEQ multiplex PCR; TCRdb has only the in-frame clones, and not every one. The sample records about 240,000 clones, around a quarter being singletons. This sample was included in a study of beta chain features in type 1 diabetes. Notes on the study in general: For Type 1 diabetes patients, all four CD4+ subsets carried TCRB CDR3s that were moderately but significantly shorter.

Sequencing used central memory CD4+ T cells from blood. This clonotype was obtained from a man aged 25-45 years in good health.

DNA for the CDR3: TGTGCCAGCAGCTTAGGAGGGCTCACAGATACGCAGTATTTT. Translating it yields CASSLGGLTDTQYF. This chain joins TRBV11-2 and TRBJ2-3; TRBD2 is a possible D gene (5 bases). V was cut by 1 base and J by 2 bases, with 7 bases left in between. The CDR3 contains 14 residues. Germline V gene data show CDR1 as SGHAT and CDR2 as FQNNGV.